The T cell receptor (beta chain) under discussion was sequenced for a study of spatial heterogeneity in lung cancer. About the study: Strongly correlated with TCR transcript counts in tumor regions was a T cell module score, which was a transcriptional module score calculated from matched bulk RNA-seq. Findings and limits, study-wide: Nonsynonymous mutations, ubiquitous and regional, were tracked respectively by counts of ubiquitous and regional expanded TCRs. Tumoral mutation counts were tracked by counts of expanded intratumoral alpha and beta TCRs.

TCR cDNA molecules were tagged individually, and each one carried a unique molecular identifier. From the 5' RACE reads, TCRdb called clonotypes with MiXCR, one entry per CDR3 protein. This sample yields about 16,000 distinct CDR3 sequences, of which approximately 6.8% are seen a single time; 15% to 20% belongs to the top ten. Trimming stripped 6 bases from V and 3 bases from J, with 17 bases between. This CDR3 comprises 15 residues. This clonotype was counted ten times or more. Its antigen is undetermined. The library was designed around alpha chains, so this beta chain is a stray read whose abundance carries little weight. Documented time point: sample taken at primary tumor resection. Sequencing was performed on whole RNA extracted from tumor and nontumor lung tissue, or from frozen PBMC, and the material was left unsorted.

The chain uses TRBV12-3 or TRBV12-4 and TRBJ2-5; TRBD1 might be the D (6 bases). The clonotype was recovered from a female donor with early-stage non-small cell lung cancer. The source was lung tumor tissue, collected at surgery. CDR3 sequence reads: CASSQGGEGKETQYF. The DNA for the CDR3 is TGTGCCAGCAGCCAAGGGGGTGAGGGAAAAGAGACCCAGTACTTC.